One and the same sample provided the 21 T cell receptor beta chains below, sequenced in a study of Graves' ophthalmopathy and Graves' hyperthyroidism. CDR3 regions of TCR beta were amplified from RNA transcripts. Following a first-round RT-PCR that used HTBI primers, a second-round multiplex PCR was carried out. A single record per CDR3 protein comes from TCRdb applying MiXCR to the multiplex PCR reads. Among 650,000 to 900,000 distinct CDR3 sequences listed, 35% to 50% were seen once. The sequenced sample consisted of peripheral blood. The receptors originated from an adult man with Graves' ophthalmopathy.

J is TRBJ2-5 and V is TRBV6-5, with 13 bases fitting TRBD2. With V trimmed by 2 bases and J by 2 bases, 2 bases remained unmatched. Germline CDR1 is MNHEY and CDR2 is SVGAGI. The CDR3 has 16 amino acids. This chain's CDR3 is CASSYRTSGGQETQYF. Here the CDR3 DNA reads TGTGCCAGCAGTTACCGGACTAGCGGGGGACAAGAGACCCAGTACTTC.

The rearrangement uses TRBV7-9 and TRBJ1-2; D may be TRBD1 (5 bases). Trimming took off 2 bases at V and 0 bases at J, with 16 bases between the two ends. The CDR3 totals 17 residues. Germline loops: CDR1 SEHNR, CDR2 FQNEAQ (reference sequence). Here the CDR3 reads CASSLIAGTGANYGYTF. As DNA, the CDR3 is TGTGCCAGCAGCTTAATAGCCGGGACTGGGGCTAACTATGGCTACACCTTC.

This clonotype was counted at least ten times. This chain joins TRBV2 and TRBJ1-2; D possibly corresponds to TRBD1 (6 bases). The length of the CDR3 is 15 residues. V lost 3 bases, J lost 6 bases, and 17 bases lay in between. From germline, CDR1 is SNHLY and CDR2 FYNNEI. The CDR3 here is CASSDGRLGADGYTF. CDR3 nucleotides: TGTGCCAGCAGTGATGGACGCCTGGGGGCGGATGGCTACACCTTC.

In this sample, this clonotype turned up many times. The chain joins TRBV2 to TRBJ1-5, with unresolved D. This CDR3 is built from 15 residues. CDR1 is SNHLY, CDR2 FYNNEI, per germline. The V end was cut by 1 base, the J end by 2 bases, with 9 bases between. The CDR3 spells CASSEGQFGNQPQHF. The CDR3, as DNA: TGTGCCAGCAGTGAAGGGCAGTTTGGCAATCAGCCCCAGCATTTT.

This clonotype was picked up many times. The chain combines TRBV24-1 with TRBJ1-5; TRBD1 agrees at 7 bases. V was clipped by 11 bases and J by 6 bases; unmatched bases: 9. Germline V lookup: CDR1 KGHDR, CDR2 SFDVKD. This CDR3 spans 13 amino acids. The CDR3 sequence: CASRQGFTQPQHF. The DNA for the CDR3 is TGTGCCAGCAGACAGGGTTTCACTCAGCCCCAGCATTTT.

Comments on this clonotype: A much larger clone differs by one base, so this may be a read error. The chain recombines TRBV2 with TRBJ2-7; weak D call: TRBD1 (5 bases). Germline assignment: CDR1 SNHLY and CDR2 FYNNEI. V lost 6 bases, J lost 9 bases, and 9 bases lay in between. The CDR3 extends over 10 amino acids. In DNA form, the CDR3 reads TGTGCCAGCAGCGGAGACAGGCAGTACTTC. Encoded protein: CASSGDRQYF.

The sample holds many counts of this clonotype. The chain uses TRBV7-2 and TRBJ2-7, with 9 bases lining up with TRBD1. With V trimmed by 5 bases and J by 2 bases, 7 bases remained unmatched. Germline CDR1 is SGHTA and CDR2 is FQGNSA. This CDR3 spans 15 amino acids. The CDR3 is CASSLRTGAAYEQYF. Written as DNA, the CDR3 is TGTGCCAGCAGCCTGCGGACAGGGGCAGCCTACGAGCAGTACTTC. The full variable domain, rest sourced from reference TRBV7-2 and TRBJ2-7, is GAGVSQSPSNKVTEKGKDVELRCDPISGHTALYWYRQSLGQGLEFLIYFQGNSAPDKSGLPSDRFSAERTGGSVSTLTIQRTQQEDSAVYLCASSLRTGAAYEQYFGPGTRLTVT.

This clonotype was detected only a few times. A read error may produce the germline difference seen at one junction end. The V call is TRBV10-3, the J call TRBJ1-2; 7 bases map to TRBD1. This CDR3 region has 15 residues. Germline V gene lookup returns CDR1 ENHRY and CDR2 SYGVKD. In DNA, the CDR3 is TGTGCCAGCAGTTACTCTAGCCAGGGGGGTCGAGGCTACACCTTC. This encodes CASSYSSQGGRGYTF.

The chain has TRBV7-2 and TRBJ1-4; D perhaps matches TRBD1 (5 bases). The CDR3 runs to 16 residues. V was shortened by 0 bases and J by 6 bases, with 14 bases between the two germline ends. Per germline, CDR1 SGHTA and CDR2 FQGNSA. This chain's CDR3 is CASSLAAGQGDEKLFF. CDR3 coding DNA: TGTGCCAGCAGCTTAGCAGCGGGTCAAGGGGATGAAAAACTGTTTTTT.

The V gene is TRBV9, the J gene TRBJ1-5, with D possibly matching TRBD1 (6 bases). V shed 5 bases and J shed 1 base, with 10 bases lying between them. The CDR3 loop spans 14 amino acids. CDR1 is SGDLS, CDR2 YYNGEE, per germline. The CDR3 DNA follows: TGTGCCAGCAGGGGGACACTGAGCAATCAGCCCCAGCATTTT. As protein: CASRGTLSNQPQHF.

A few counts support this clonotype. The chain is built from TRBV24-1 and TRBJ1-5, with a possible D match to TRBD1 (5 bases). Germline V gives CDR1 KGHDR, CDR2 SFDVKD. The CDR3 loop spans 12 amino acids. V was trimmed by 11 bases and J by 7 bases, leaving 14 bases between them. CDR3 in amino acids: CASRPDSQPQHF. The CDR3 DNA follows: TGTGCCAGCAGACCCGACAGCCAGCCCCAGCATTTT.

This clonotype occurred a few times. The chain recombines TRBV15 with TRBJ2-5, with D hard to call. This CDR3 has 14 residues. Trimming cost V 1 base and J 2 bases, with 8 bases left between them. Germline V lookup: CDR1 LNHNV, CDR2 YYDKDF (reference sequence). This CDR3 reads CATSRGTQQETQYF. The DNA of the CDR3 is TGTGCCACCAGCAGAGGGACGCAGCAAGAGACCCAGTACTTC.

This clonotype came up many times. The chain joins TRBV7-8 to TRBJ1-2, with 7 bases lining up with TRBD1. From germline, CDR1 is SGHVS and CDR2 FQNEAQ. The CDR3 covers 13 residues. After removal of 3 bases from V and 4 bases from J, the junction contained 2 bases not matched to a gene. Here the CDR3 DNA reads TGTGCCAGCAGCTTGGACAGGAGCTATGGCTACACCTTC. Translating it yields CASSLDRSYGYTF.

V usage is TRBV29-1 and J usage is TRBJ2-7; a weak D match, TRBD1 (6 bases). Per the germline V gene, CDR1 is SQVTM and CDR2 is ANQGSEA. The length of the CDR3 is 10 residues. Trimming removed 6 bases from V and 9 bases from J, with 12 bases in between. CDR3 amino acids: CSVGGERQYF. For the CDR3, the DNA is TGCAGCGTAGGGGGAGAAAGGCAGTACTTC.

This clonotype was counted many times. The genes are TRBV29-1 and TRBJ1-1; no reliable D call. The CDR3 covers 13 residues. Germline CDR1 reads SQVTM; CDR2 reads ANQGSEA. V dropped 8 bases and J dropped 1 base, with 14 bases sitting between them. Here the CDR3 DNA reads TGCAGCATATCTCGATCAAGGAACACTGAAGCTTTCTTT. Its translation is CSISRSRNTEAFF.

This clonotype was seen ten or more times. The junction does not match germline at one end; this may be a read error. The chain couples TRBV24-1 to TRBJ1-5; D is uncertain. The V gene's germline CDR1 is KGHDR and CDR2 SFDVKD. The CDR3 runs to 12 residues. CDR3 DNA: TGTGCCAGCAGTTCAAGCTATCAGCCCCAGCATTTT. Residues: CASSSSYQPQHF.

The rearrangement uses TRBV20-1 and TRBJ2-2; 8 bases map to TRBD1. Germline V gene lookup returns CDR1 DFQATT and CDR2 SNEGSKA (reference sequence). The V gene end was trimmed by 6 bases and the J gene end by 0 bases; junction bases not matched to a gene: 6. The CDR3 is made up of 15 amino acids. The CDR3 DNA follows: TGCAGTGCGAGAAAGGGACAGGCGAACACCGGGGAGCTGTTTTTT. The encoded protein is CSARKGQANTGELFF.

This clonotype has at least ten counts. The chain carries TRBV25-1 and TRBJ2-5, with no clear D. Germline V gene data show CDR1 as MGHDK and CDR2 as SYGVNS. This CDR3 has 13 amino acids. Deletions cut 2 bases from V and 3 bases from J, with 7 bases between. The CDR3: CASSENGKETQYF. The CDR3 DNA reads as TGTGCCAGCAGTGAAAACGGTAAAGAGACCCAGTACTTC.

This clonotype was observed a handful of times. The chain uses TRBV7-9 and TRBJ2-3; tentative D call: TRBD2 (6 bases). CDR3 length: 14 residues. Germline CDR1 reads SEHNR; CDR2 reads FQNEAQ (reference sequence). Trimming shortened V by 1 base and J by 6 bases, and 11 bases separated the two germline ends. The CDR3 spells CASSLGIRGDTQYF. In DNA form, the CDR3 reads TGTGCCAGCAGCTTAGGTATACGGGGGGATACGCAGTATTTT. Drawing the rest from reference TRBV7-9 and TRBJ2-3, the complete variable domain is DTGVSQNPRHKITKRGQNVTFRCDPISEHNRLYWYRQTLGQGPEFLTYFQNEAQLEKSRLLSDRFSAERPKGSFSTLEIQRTEQGDSAMYLCASSLGIRGDTQYFGPGTRLTVL.

V usage is TRBV5-1 and J usage is TRBJ2-5, with a tentative D call TRBD2 (6 bases). The CDR3 loop spans 15 amino acids. V shed 7 bases and J shed 1 base, with 17 bases lying between them. Germline-derived CDR1 and CDR2 are SGHRS and YFSETQ. CDR3 loop: CASGTNGRPQETQYF. The CDR3 nucleotides read TGCGCCAGCGGTACTAACGGGAGACCCCAAGAGACCCAGTACTTC.

This clonotype was observed a single time. The J gene is TRBJ2-6, the V gene TRBV12-3 or TRBV12-4; no reliable D call. The CDR3 length is 16 residues. V lost 2 bases to trimming and J lost 2 bases, with 10 bases between them. CDR3 in amino acids: CASSLILGTGANVLTF. The CDR3 coding sequence is TGTGCCAGCAGTTTAATTTTGGGTACTGGGGCCAACGTCCTGACTTTC.